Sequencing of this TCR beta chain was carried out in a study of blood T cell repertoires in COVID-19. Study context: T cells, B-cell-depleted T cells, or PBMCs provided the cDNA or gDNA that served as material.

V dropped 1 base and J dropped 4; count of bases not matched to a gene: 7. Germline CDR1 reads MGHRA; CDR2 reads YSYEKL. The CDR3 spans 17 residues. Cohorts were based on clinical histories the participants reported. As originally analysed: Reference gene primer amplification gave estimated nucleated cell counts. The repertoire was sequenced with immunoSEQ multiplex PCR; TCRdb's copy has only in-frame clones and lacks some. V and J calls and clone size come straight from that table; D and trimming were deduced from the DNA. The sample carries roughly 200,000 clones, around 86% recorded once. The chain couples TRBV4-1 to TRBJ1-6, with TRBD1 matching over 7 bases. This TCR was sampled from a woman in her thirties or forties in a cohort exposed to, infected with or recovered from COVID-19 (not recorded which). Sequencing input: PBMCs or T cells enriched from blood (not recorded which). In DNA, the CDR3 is TGCGCCAGCAGCCAAGGGGCCGGGACAGAGTATAATTCACCCCTCCACTTT. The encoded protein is CASSQGAGTEYNSPLHF.